The 5 T cell receptor beta chains presented below share a single source sample, sequenced in a study of T cells in women clearing cervical HPV infection (dated by TCRdb to 2016 to 2019). Library preparation employed the immunoSEQ multiplex PCR assay. TCRdb's version of the immuneACCESS table is confined to in-frame rearrangements and falls short of the full clone set. An unresolved V gene accounts for under half of the shortfall where checked; the remainder is of unknown origin. The table for this sample records roughly 30,000 clones. About 4% of the sample is held by the ten biggest clonotypes. Sequencing input: blood buffy coat. These receptors were taken from a woman aged 18 to 75 with a cervical HPV16 infection that either progressed to CIN3+ or cleared (not recorded which).

As concerns this clone: The CDR3 end falls 3 residues outside the read, so it is completed with the germline J gene. V usage is TRBV30 and J usage is TRBJ1-1; the D gene is possibly TRBD1 (6 bases). Germline loops: CDR1 GTSNPN, CDR2 SVGIG (reference sequence). CDR3 size: 15 residues. CDR3 DNA, as far as it was read: TGTGCCTGGAGTGGAGGGGGACGCCTTTTTGGAGAA. Its protein product is CAWSGGGRLFGE. The entire CDR3 is CAWSGGGRLFGEAFF.

On this clone itself: With the read ending 3 residues before the CDR3 end, the germline J gene is used to fill in that end. V is TRBV5-6 and J is TRBJ2-3, with 10 nucleotides matching TRBD1. This CDR3 spans 15 amino acids. The germline V gene encodes CDR1 SGHDT and CDR2 YYEEEE. Trimming took 4 bases from V and 3 from J; bases not matched to a gene: 5. Here the CDR3 reads CASSLDRGGTDTQYF. Partial CDR3 DNA: TGTGCCAGCAGCCTGGACAGGGGGGGAACAGATACG.

A remark on this clone: The read halts 3 residues ahead of the CDR3 end, with the missing end drawn from the germline J gene. The J gene is TRBJ1-4, the V gene TRBV6-4, with D uncertain. CDR3 length: 15 residues. Germline V lookup: CDR1 MRHNA, CDR2 SNTAGT. V was cut by 5 bases and J by 8 bases, with 18 bases left in between. The CDR3 loop reads CASSLRTGSGEKLFF. The CDR3 bases that were read are TGTGCCAGCAGTCTTCGGACCGGCTCGGGGGAAAAA.

Turning to this clone: The read ends 3 residues before the CDR3 terminus; that terminus is restored from the germline J gene. This chain links TRBV2 with TRBJ1-4; weak D call: TRBD1 (5 bases). Looked up from germline, CDR1 is SNHLY and CDR2 is FYNNEI. Trimming pared 5 bases from V and 10 bases from J, leaving 17 bases between. CDR3 length: 14 amino acids. This CDR3 is CASSQGLPEGKLFF. The sequenced part of the CDR3 DNA is TGTGCCAGCAGTCAGGGTCTACCCGAGGGAAAA. Full variable domain (missing parts from reference TRBV2 and TRBJ1-4): EPEVTQTPSHQVTQMGQEVILRCVPISNHLYFYWYRQILGQKVEFLVSFYNNEISEKSEIFDDQFSVERPDGSNFTLKIRSTKLEDSAMYFCASSQGLPEGKLFFGSGTQLSVL.

Points on this clone: With the read ending 3 residues before the CDR3 end, the germline J gene is used to fill in that end. V gene TRBV20-1 combines with J gene TRBJ2-7; D unclear. Germline V lookup: CDR1 DFQATT, CDR2 SNEGSKA (reference sequence). This CDR3 contains 14 residues. With 0 bases removed from V and 0 bases from J, the gap between germline ends came to 9 bases. CDR3 sequence reads: CSARDRGSSYEQYF. CDR3 bases read: TGCAGTGCTAGAGATCGAGGCAGCTCCTACGAG.